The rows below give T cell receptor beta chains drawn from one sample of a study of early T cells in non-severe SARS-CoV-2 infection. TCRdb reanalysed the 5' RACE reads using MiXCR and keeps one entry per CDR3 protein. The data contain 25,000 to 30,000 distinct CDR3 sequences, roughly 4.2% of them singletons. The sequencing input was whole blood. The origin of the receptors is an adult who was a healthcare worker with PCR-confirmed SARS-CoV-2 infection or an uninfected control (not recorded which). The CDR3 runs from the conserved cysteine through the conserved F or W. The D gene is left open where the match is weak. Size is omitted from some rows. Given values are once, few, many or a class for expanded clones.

cdr3_aa: CASSSGRYTQYF; cdr3_nt: TGTGCCAGCAGTTCCGGGAGATATACGCAGTATTTT; clone_size: many; j_call: TRBJ2-3; d_call: .; v_call: TRBV6-2/TRBV6-3; cdr3_length: 12
cdr3_aa: CASSASAYEQYF; cdr3_nt: TGTGCCAGCAGTGCATCGGCCTACGAGCAGTACTTC; clone_size: medium-sized; j_call: TRBJ2-7; d_call: .; v_call: TRBV2; cdr3_length: 12
cdr3_aa: CASSDSPEGVQFF; cdr3_nt: TGTGCCAGCAGTGACTCGCCTGAGGGGGTGCAGTTCTTC; clone_size: many; j_call: TRBJ2-1; d_call: .; v_call: TRBV6-4; cdr3_length: 13
cdr3_aa: CASRGGATDTQYF; cdr3_nt: TGTGCCAGCAGAGGGGGGGCCACAGATACGCAGTATTTT; clone_size: few; j_call: TRBJ2-3; d_call: .; v_call: TRBV6-8; cdr3_length: 13
cdr3_aa: CSASPLAGGPHNEQFF; cdr3_nt: TGCAGTGCCTCCCCCCTAGCGGGGGGGCCCCACAATGAGCAGTTCTTC; clone_size: many; j_call: TRBJ2-1; d_call: TRBD2; v_call: TRBV20-1; cdr3_length: 16
cdr3_aa: CASSATRGSAADNSPLHF; cdr3_nt: TGTGCCAGCAGCGCGACAAGAGGGTCGGCAGCCGATAATTCACCCCTCCACTTT; clone_size: many; j_call: TRBJ1-6; d_call: .; v_call: TRBV9; cdr3_length: 18
cdr3_aa: CASSPRTGTYTGELFF; cdr3_nt: TGTGCCAGCAGCCCTAGGACAGGGACCTACACCGGGGAGCTGTTTTTT; clone_size: many; j_call: TRBJ2-2; d_call: TRBD1; v_call: TRBV11-2; cdr3_length: 16
cdr3_aa: CAWSVAEFDNEQFF; cdr3_nt: TGTGCCTGGAGTGTGGCCGAATTTGACAATGAGCAGTTCTTC; clone_size: few; j_call: TRBJ2-1; d_call: .; v_call: TRBV30; cdr3_length: 14
cdr3_aa: CASSPRGATDTQYF; cdr3_nt: TGTGCCAGCAGCCCGAGGGGGGCTACAGATACGCAGTATTTT; clone_size: many; j_call: TRBJ2-3; d_call: .; v_call: TRBV7-9; cdr3_length: 14
cdr3_aa: CAIYGWDGPEKLFF; cdr3_nt: TGTGCCATCTACGGGTGGGACGGACCAGAAAAACTGTTTTTT; clone_size: many; j_call: TRBJ1-4; d_call: .; v_call: TRBV10-3; cdr3_length: 14
cdr3_aa: CSAPTGDVNEAFF; cdr3_nt: TGCAGTGCACCAACAGGGGATGTGAATGAAGCTTTCTTT; clone_size: few; j_call: TRBJ1-1; d_call: TRBD1; v_call: TRBV20-1; cdr3_length: 13
cdr3_aa: CATSRTPHPSTDTQYF; cdr3_nt: TGTGCCACCAGCAGAACCCCCCATCCTAGCACAGATACGCAGTATTTT; clone_size: few; j_call: TRBJ2-3; d_call: .; v_call: TRBV15; cdr3_length: 16
cdr3_aa: CASTSQGGNTDTQYF; cdr3_nt: TGTGCCAGCACCTCCCAGGGGGGTAACACAGATACGCAGTATTTT; clone_size: few; j_call: TRBJ2-3; d_call: .; v_call: TRBV6-1; cdr3_length: 15
cdr3_aa: CASSPRAPQPQHF; cdr3_nt: TGTGCCAGCAGCCCCAGGGCGCCCCAGCCCCAGCATTTT; clone_size: many; j_call: TRBJ1-5; d_call: .; v_call: TRBV4-2; cdr3_length: 13
cdr3_aa: CASSLEDRPYEQYF; cdr3_nt: TGCGCCAGCAGCTTGGAGGACCGACCCTACGAGCAGTACTTC; clone_size: medium-sized; j_call: TRBJ2-7; d_call: .; v_call: TRBV5-1; cdr3_length: 14
cdr3_aa: CASSQGTGVADTQYF; cdr3_nt: TGTGCCAGCAGCCAAGGGACAGGGGTGGCAGATACGCAGTATTTT; clone_size: many; j_call: TRBJ2-3; d_call: TRBD1; v_call: TRBV3-1; cdr3_length: 15
cdr3_aa: CASSKQASPGDEQYF; cdr3_nt: TGTGCCAGCAGCAAGCAAGCTAGTCCGGGCGACGAGCAGTACTTC; clone_size: many; j_call: TRBJ2-7; d_call: .; v_call: TRBV21-1; cdr3_length: 15
cdr3_aa: CASSHSGLAGFPSTDTQYF; cdr3_nt: TGTGCCAGCAGCCACTCCGGACTAGCGGGGTTTCCTAGCACAGATACGCAGTATTTT; clone_size: few; j_call: TRBJ2-3; d_call: TRBD2; v_call: TRBV3-1; cdr3_length: 19
cdr3_aa: CASSLDPGRNSPLHF; cdr3_nt: TGTGCCAGCAGCTTAGATCCGGGACGTAATTCACCCCTCCACTTT; clone_size: many; j_call: TRBJ1-6; d_call: .; v_call: TRBV11-2; cdr3_length: 15
cdr3_aa: CASSSLAGVYNEQFF; cdr3_nt: TGTGCCAGCAGCTCTCTAGCGGGGGTTTACAATGAGCAGTTCTTC; clone_size: many; j_call: TRBJ2-1; d_call: TRBD2; v_call: TRBV11-2; cdr3_length: 15
cdr3_aa: CASSLRRASGGYNEQFF; cdr3_nt: TGTGCCAGCAGCCTAAGGAGGGCTAGCGGGGGGTACAATGAGCAGTTCTTC; clone_size: many; j_call: TRBJ2-1; d_call: TRBD2; v_call: TRBV11-3; cdr3_length: 17
cdr3_aa: CASSLSATAYEQYF; cdr3_nt: TGTGCCAGCAGTTTATCGGCGACAGCCTACGAGCAGTACTTC; clone_size: many; j_call: TRBJ2-7; d_call: .; v_call: TRBV27; cdr3_length: 14
cdr3_aa: CATSRDSVLRQDNSPLHF; cdr3_nt: TGTGCCACCAGCAGAGACAGTGTGCTAAGACAAGATAATTCACCCCTCCACTTT; clone_size: many; j_call: TRBJ1-6; d_call: .; v_call: TRBV15; cdr3_length: 18
cdr3_aa: CASGSGYPPYEQYF; cdr3_nt: TGTGCCAGCGGTTCCGGGTACCCACCCTACGAGCAGTACTTC; clone_size: .; j_call: TRBJ2-7; d_call: .; v_call: TRBV7-2; cdr3_length: 14
cdr3_aa: CASSLGSGSYEQYF; cdr3_nt: TGCGCCAGCAGCTTGGGCTCAGGTTCCTACGAGCAGTACTTC; clone_size: many; j_call: TRBJ2-7; d_call: .; v_call: TRBV5-1; cdr3_length: 14
cdr3_aa: CSARDSPSGRDEQFF; cdr3_nt: TGCAGTGCTAGAGATAGTCCTAGCGGGAGAGATGAGCAGTTCTTC; clone_size: many; j_call: TRBJ2-1; d_call: TRBD2; v_call: TRBV20-1; cdr3_length: 15
cdr3_aa: CASSPGQGLAGDTQYF; cdr3_nt: TGTGCCAGCAGCCCTGGACAGGGGTTGGCCGGTGATACGCAGTATTTT; clone_size: .; j_call: TRBJ2-3; d_call: TRBD1; v_call: TRBV5-6; cdr3_length: 16
cdr3_aa: CASSLDRGYGYTF; cdr3_nt: TGTGCCAGCAGCTTAGACAGGGGCTATGGCTACACCTTC; clone_size: many; j_call: TRBJ1-2; d_call: TRBD1; v_call: TRBV7-8; cdr3_length: 13
cdr3_aa: CSGGSADTQYF; cdr3_nt: TGCAGCGGCGGGAGTGCAGATACGCAGTATTTT; clone_size: .; j_call: TRBJ2-3; d_call: TRBD2; v_call: TRBV29-1; cdr3_length: 11
cdr3_aa: CASSSDYHQETQYF; cdr3_nt: TGTGCCAGCAGCTCCGACTACCACCAAGAGACCCAGTACTTC; clone_size: many; j_call: TRBJ2-5; d_call: .; v_call: TRBV7-9; cdr3_length: 14
cdr3_aa: CASSFSYQAQETQYF; cdr3_nt: TGTGCCAGCAGTTTCTCCTATCAGGCCCAAGAGACCCAGTACTTC; clone_size: many; j_call: TRBJ2-5; d_call: .; v_call: TRBV27; cdr3_length: 15
cdr3_aa: CASSHMGSGEGTDTQYF; cdr3_nt: TGTGCCAGCAGCCACATGGGGAGCGGGGAAGGAACAGATACGCAGTATTTT; clone_size: few; j_call: TRBJ2-3; d_call: TRBD2; v_call: TRBV4-2; cdr3_length: 17
cdr3_aa: CASSLPVDANTIYF; cdr3_nt: TGTGCCAGCAGTCTGCCGGTGGACGCAAACACCATATATTTT; clone_size: few; j_call: TRBJ1-3; d_call: .; v_call: TRBV2; cdr3_length: 14
cdr3_aa: CASSRLTSGGASDTQYF; cdr3_nt: TGCGCCAGCAGCCGCCTAACTAGCGGGGGGGCCTCAGATACGCAGTATTTT; clone_size: .; j_call: TRBJ2-3; d_call: TRBD2; v_call: TRBV4-1; cdr3_length: 17
cdr3_aa: CATSEGLAVSYNEQFF; cdr3_nt: TGTGCCACCAGCGAGGGACTAGCTGTCTCCTACAATGAGCAGTTCTTC; clone_size: many; j_call: TRBJ2-1; d_call: TRBD2; v_call: TRBV15; cdr3_length: 16
cdr3_aa: CSANRPGGEQYF; cdr3_nt: TGCAGTGCTAACCGGCCCGGGGGGGAGCAGTACTTC; clone_size: few; j_call: TRBJ2-7; d_call: TRBD2; v_call: TRBV20-1; cdr3_length: 12
cdr3_aa: CASIQDLSSYEQYF; cdr3_nt: TGTGCCAGCATCCAGGACTTGAGCTCCTACGAGCAGTACTTC; clone_size: many; j_call: TRBJ2-7; d_call: .; v_call: TRBV11-3; cdr3_length: 14
cdr3_aa: CASSVDVAGDLGYTF; cdr3_nt: TGTGCCAGCAGCGTTGACGTGGCAGGCGATCTCGGCTACACCTTC; clone_size: many; j_call: TRBJ1-2; d_call: .; v_call: TRBV9; cdr3_length: 15
cdr3_aa: CASSYGQGFYGYTF; cdr3_nt: TGTGCCAGCAGCTACGGACAGGGATTTTATGGCTACACCTTC; clone_size: few; j_call: TRBJ1-2; d_call: TRBD1; v_call: TRBV3-1; cdr3_length: 14
cdr3_aa: CASNPNTGELFF; cdr3_nt: TGTGCCAGCAATCCGAACACCGGGGAGCTGTTTTTT; clone_size: many; j_call: TRBJ2-2; d_call: .; v_call: TRBV11-2; cdr3_length: 12
cdr3_aa: CASLTGANEQFF; cdr3_nt: TGTGCCAGCTTAACAGGGGCCAATGAGCAGTTCTTC; clone_size: many; j_call: TRBJ2-1; d_call: TRBD1; v_call: TRBV18; cdr3_length: 12
cdr3_aa: CASRSSPGNTIYF; cdr3_nt: TGTGCCAGCCGTTCTTCCCCTGGAAACACCATATATTTT; clone_size: many; j_call: TRBJ1-3; d_call: .; v_call: TRBV19; cdr3_length: 13
cdr3_aa: CASSLSSGGTEAFF; cdr3_nt: TGTGCCAGCAGCTTAAGTTCGGGGGGCACTGAAGCTTTCTTT; clone_size: many; j_call: TRBJ1-1; d_call: .; v_call: TRBV7-9; cdr3_length: 14
cdr3_aa: CASSLAGSDTGELFF; cdr3_nt: TGTGCCAGCAGCTTAGCAGGGTCGGACACCGGGGAGCTGTTTTTT; clone_size: .; j_call: TRBJ2-2; d_call: .; v_call: TRBV7-8; cdr3_length: 15
cdr3_aa: CSAHLTGGSNQPQHF; cdr3_nt: TGCAGTGCTCACCTAACAGGGGGGAGCAATCAGCCCCAGCATTTT; clone_size: many; j_call: TRBJ1-5; d_call: TRBD1; v_call: TRBV20-1; cdr3_length: 15